The next 5 T cell receptor beta chains were all read from a single sample in a study of blood T cell repertoires in COVID-19. Assay used: immunoSEQ multiplex PCR; TCRdb lists only in-frame clones, some missing. The table shows roughly 250,000 clones, with approximately 86% occurring only once. Sequencing was carried out using PBMCs or T cells enriched from blood (not recorded which). These receptors were collected from a woman between 40 and 55 years old with acute COVID-19.

The chain links TRBV18 to TRBJ1-4; TRBD1 matches 9 bases. V lost 4 bases, J lost 7 bases, and 10 bases stayed unmatched. The germline V gene has CDR1 KGHSH and CDR2 LQKENI. This CDR3 has 16 residues. This chain's CDR3 is CASSLSPGQGGEKLFF. In DNA form, the CDR3 reads TGTGCCAGCTCACTATCCCCGGGACAGGGAGGTGAAAAACTGTTTTTT. Drawing the rest from reference TRBV18 and TRBJ1-4, the complete variable domain is NAGVMQNPRHLVRRRGQEARLRCSPMKGHSHVYWYRQLPEEGLKFMVYLQKENIIDESGMPKERFSAEFPKEGPSILRIQQVVRGDSAAYFCASSLSPGQGGEKLFFGSGTQLSVL.

This chain connects TRBV4-1 to TRBJ2-7; 8 nucleotides agree with TRBD2. CDR1 MGHRA and CDR2 YSYEKL come from the germline V gene. CDR3 length: 15 residues. V lost 4 bases to trimming and J lost 6 bases; unmatched junction nucleotides: 11. The CDR3 is CASSPGTSKVSEQYF. CDR3 sequence (DNA): TGCGCCAGCAGCCCCGGGACTAGTAAAGTCAGCGAGCAGTACTTC.

The V call is TRBV6-5, the J call TRBJ1-3, with D possibly TRBD1 on 6 matching bases. The V gene's germline CDR1 is MNHEY and CDR2 SVGAGI. V was pared by 8 bases and J by 2 bases, with 16 bases between. This CDR3 region has 15 residues. For the CDR3, the DNA is TGTGCCAGCTCCGAGGACCCAGGGGCTGGAAACACCATATATTTT. This codes for CASSEDPGAGNTIYF.

This chain joins TRBV5-6 and TRBJ2-2, with 11 bases identical to TRBD1. Germline CDR1 SGHDT, CDR2 YYEEEE. CDR3 length equals 16 residues. Trimming at V came to 3 bases and at J to 4 bases, leaving 5 bases not matched to a gene. The CDR3 coding sequence is TGTGCCAGCAGCTGGACAGGGGGCGATCCCACCGGGGAGCTGTTTTTT. It is translated as CASSWTGGDPTGELFF.

The chain combines TRBV27 with TRBJ1-3; D remains ambiguous. CDR3 length: 14 amino acids. Germline CDR1 reads MNHEY; CDR2 reads SMNVEV (reference sequence). Trimming left V 6 bases short and J 3 bases short, with 12 bases between. The CDR3 here is CASSPSTSGNTIYF. The CDR3 coding sequence is TGTGCCAGCAGCCCCTCTACGAGTGGAAACACCATATATTTT.